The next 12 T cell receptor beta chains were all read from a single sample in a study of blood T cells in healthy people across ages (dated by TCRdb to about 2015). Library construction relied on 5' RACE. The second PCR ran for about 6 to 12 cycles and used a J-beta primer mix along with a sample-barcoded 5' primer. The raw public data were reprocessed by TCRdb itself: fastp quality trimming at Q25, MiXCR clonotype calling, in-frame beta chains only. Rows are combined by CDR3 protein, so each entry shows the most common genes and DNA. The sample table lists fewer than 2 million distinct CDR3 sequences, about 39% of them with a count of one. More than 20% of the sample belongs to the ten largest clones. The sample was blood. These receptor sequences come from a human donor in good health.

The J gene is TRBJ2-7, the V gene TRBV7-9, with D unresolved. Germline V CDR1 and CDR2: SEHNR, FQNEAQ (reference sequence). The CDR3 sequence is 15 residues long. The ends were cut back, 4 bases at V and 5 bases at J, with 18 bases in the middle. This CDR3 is CASSSQSNEGHEQYF. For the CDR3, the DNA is TGTGCCAGCAGCTCCCAATCGAACGAAGGCCACGAGCAGTACTTC.

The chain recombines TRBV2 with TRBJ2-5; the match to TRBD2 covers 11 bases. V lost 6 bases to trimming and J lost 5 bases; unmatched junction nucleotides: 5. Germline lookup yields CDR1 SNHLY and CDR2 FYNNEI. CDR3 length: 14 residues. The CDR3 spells CASRAGTSGETQYF. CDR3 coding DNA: TGTGCCAGCAGGGCCGGGACTAGCGGTGAGACCCAGTACTTC.

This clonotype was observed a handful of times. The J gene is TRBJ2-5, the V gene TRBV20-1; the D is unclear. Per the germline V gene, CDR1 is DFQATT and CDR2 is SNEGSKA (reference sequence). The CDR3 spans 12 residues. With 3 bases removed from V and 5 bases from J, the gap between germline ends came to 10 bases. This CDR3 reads CSASLFGETQYF. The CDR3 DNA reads TGCAGTGCTAGTTTATTCGGGGAGACCCAGTACTTC.

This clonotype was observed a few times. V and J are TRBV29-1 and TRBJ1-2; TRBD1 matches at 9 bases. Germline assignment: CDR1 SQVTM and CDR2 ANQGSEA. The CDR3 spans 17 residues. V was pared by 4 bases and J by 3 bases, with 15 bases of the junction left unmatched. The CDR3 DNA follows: TGCAGCGTTGGAAATACAGGGGGCGAAGGATACTACTATGGCTACACCTTC. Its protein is CSVGNTGGEGYYYGYTF.

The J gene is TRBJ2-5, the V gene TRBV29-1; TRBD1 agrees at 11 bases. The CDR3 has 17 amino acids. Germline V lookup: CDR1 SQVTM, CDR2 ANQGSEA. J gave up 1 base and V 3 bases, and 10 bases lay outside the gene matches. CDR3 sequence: CSVEGVRDRGFQETQYF. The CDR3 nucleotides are TGCAGCGTTGAGGGGGTCCGGGACAGGGGGTTCCAAGAGACCCAGTACTTC. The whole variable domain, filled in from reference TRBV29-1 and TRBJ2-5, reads SAVISQKPSRDICQRGTSLTIQCQVDSQVTMMFWYRQQPGQSLTLIATANQGSEATYESGFVIDKFPISRPNLTFSTLTVSNMSPEDSSIYLCSVEGVRDRGFQETQYFGPGTRLLVL.

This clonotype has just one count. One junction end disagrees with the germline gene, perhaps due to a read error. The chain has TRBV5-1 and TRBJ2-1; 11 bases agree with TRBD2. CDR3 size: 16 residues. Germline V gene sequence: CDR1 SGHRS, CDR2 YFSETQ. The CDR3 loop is CASSSRLAGMTNEQFF. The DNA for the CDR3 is TGCGCTAGCAGCTCCCGACTAGCGGGGATGACCAATGAGCAGTTCTTC.

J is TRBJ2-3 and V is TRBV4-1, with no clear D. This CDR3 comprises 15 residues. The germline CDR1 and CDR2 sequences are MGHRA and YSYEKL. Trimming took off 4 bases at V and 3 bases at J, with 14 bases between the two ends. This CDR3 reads CASSLPGLGTDTQYF. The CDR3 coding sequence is TGCGCCAGCAGCCTCCCGGGCCTTGGGACAGATACGCAGTATTTT.

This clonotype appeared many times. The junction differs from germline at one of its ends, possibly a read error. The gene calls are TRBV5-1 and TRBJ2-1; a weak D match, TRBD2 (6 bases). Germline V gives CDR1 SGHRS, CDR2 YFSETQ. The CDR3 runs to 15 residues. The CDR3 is CASSLDGGRYNEQFF. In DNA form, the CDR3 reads TGTGCCAGCAGCTTAGACGGGGGTAGATACAATGAGCAGTTCTTC.

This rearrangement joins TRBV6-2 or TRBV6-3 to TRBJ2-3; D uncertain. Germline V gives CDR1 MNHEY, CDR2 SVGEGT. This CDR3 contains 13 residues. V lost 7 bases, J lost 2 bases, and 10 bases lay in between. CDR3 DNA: TGTGCCAGCACGTCTAGACACACAGATACGCAGTATTTT. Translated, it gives CASTSRHTDTQYF.

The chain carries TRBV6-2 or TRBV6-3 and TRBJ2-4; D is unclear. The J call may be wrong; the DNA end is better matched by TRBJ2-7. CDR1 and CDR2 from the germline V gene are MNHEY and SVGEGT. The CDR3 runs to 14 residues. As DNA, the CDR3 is TGTGCCACCAAGAAAGGCGACGCCTTCTACGAGCAGTACTTC. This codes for CATKKGDAFYEQYF.

CDR3 coding DNA: TGTGCCAGCGGGATTCAGTATAATGAAAAACTGTTTTTT. Amino acids: CASGIQYNEKLFF. The rearrangement uses TRBV7-8 and TRBJ1-4, with D unclear. CDR1 SGHVS and CDR2 FQNEAQ come from the germline V gene. Trimming removed 8 bases at V and 4 bases at J, with 11 bases between. CDR3 length: 13 residues. Together with reference TRBV7-8 and TRBJ1-4, the CDR3 gives the full variable domain: GAGVSQSPRYKVAKRGQDVALRCDPISGHVSLFWYQQALGQGPEFLTYFQNEAQLDKSGLPSDRFFAERPEGSVSTLKIQRTQQEDSAVYLCASGIQYNEKLFFGSGTQLSVL.

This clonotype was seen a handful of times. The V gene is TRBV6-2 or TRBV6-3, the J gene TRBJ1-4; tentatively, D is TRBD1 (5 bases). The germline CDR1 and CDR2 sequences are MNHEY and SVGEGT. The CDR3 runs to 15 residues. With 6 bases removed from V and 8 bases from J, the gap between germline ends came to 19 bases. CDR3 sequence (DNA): TGTGCCAGCAGCGACGACAGACAAAAAGGAGAAAAACTGTTTTTT. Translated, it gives CASSDDRQKGEKLFF.